Shown below are 9 T cell receptor beta chains from a single sample sequenced in a study of shared clonotypes between healthy human individuals (dated by TCRdb to the early 2020s). CD8 naive samples consisted of CD45RO-negative cells that were positively selected for CCR7, yielding a CD45RA+CCR7+ population without TemRA cells. Libraries were built with the immunoSEQ multiplex PCR assay. Sourced from immuneACCESS, this table was stored by TCRdb with only in-frame sequences that have V and J called. A share of the clones is absent; for the studies checked, an unresolved V gene accounts for under half, and the remainder has no known explanation. Counted in this sample were about 820,000 clones; 92% of them appeared once. Of the sample, more than 20% is held by the ten largest clones. The sample taken for sequencing was naive CD8+ T cells sorted from blood. Reading the label with the study, this specimen's cell subset or site is: CD45RA+CCR7+. Receptors originate from a man aged 25 to 40 in good health.

Of note for this clone: The sample has other DNA sequences that encode this CDR3 too. V usage is TRBV7-2 and J usage is TRBJ1-1, with 8 bases that match TRBD1. CDR1 SGHTA and CDR2 FQGNSA come from the germline V gene. Trimming took 5 bases from V and 0 from J; bases not matched to a gene: 8. This CDR3 is built from 16 residues. DNA of the CDR3: TGTGCCAGCAGCCTACGGACAGGGTTGGTGAACACTGAAGCTTTCTTT. This translates into CASSLRTGLVNTEAFF.

The chain is built from TRBV7-9 and TRBJ2-3, with unresolved D. Germline CDR1 is SEHNR and CDR2 is FQNEAQ (reference sequence). Between the trimmed V and J ends, which lost 5 bases and 5 bases, there was a span of 8 bases. The length of the CDR3 is 12 residues. For the CDR3, the DNA is TGTGCCAGCAGCGATATTCGAGATACGCAGTATTTT. This codes for CASSDIRDTQYF.

The CDR3 is CASSQGPGQGPPGELFF. DNA for the CDR3: TGTGCCAGCAGCCAAGGACCGGGACAGGGTCCACCCGGGGAGCTGTTTTTT. The genes are TRBV7-6 and TRBJ2-2; TRBD1 matches at 9 bases. The length of the CDR3 is 17 residues. V was clipped by 5 bases and J by 6 bases; unmatched bases: 13. The germline CDR1 and CDR2 sequences are SGHVS and FNYEAQ.

The chain uses TRBV7-9 and TRBJ2-1, with D tentatively TRBD1 (6 bases). The CDR3 contains 15 residues. Germline assignment: CDR1 SEHNR and CDR2 FQNEAQ (reference sequence). The V and J ends lost 4 bases and 5 bases respectively, with 15 bases between them. CDR3 sequence (DNA): TGTGCCAGCAGCTACAGACAGGCCCCCAACAATGAGCAGTTCTTC. Translating it yields CASSYRQAPNNEQFF.

CDR3: CASSFRGEPSYEQYF. The CDR3 DNA reads as TGTGCCAGCAGTTTCAGGGGGGAACCCTCCTACGAGCAGTACTTC. The chain is built from TRBV28 and TRBJ2-7; perhaps TRBD1 as D (7 bases). Germline CDR1 reads MDHEN; CDR2 reads SYDVKM. V shed 3 bases and J shed 0 bases, with 12 bases lying between them. This CDR3 is built from 15 residues.

The chain has TRBV19 and TRBJ1-5, with D unresolved. This CDR3 contains 14 residues. CDR1 and CDR2 from the germline V gene are LNHDA and SQIVND (reference sequence). The V end was cut by 4 bases, the J end by 6 bases, with 13 bases between. The CDR3 loop is CASSSYRLSQPQHF. The CDR3 DNA follows: TGTGCCAGTAGTAGCTACCGACTCTCTCAGCCCCAGCATTTT.

This clone was detected a few times. This chain uses TRBV27 with TRBJ2-3; D is ambiguous. V gave up 2 bases and J gave up 5 bases, with 11 bases separating them. From germline, CDR1 is MNHEY and CDR2 SMNVEV (reference sequence). This CDR3 comprises 14 residues. The CDR3 coding sequence is TGTGCCAGCAGTTTACTCGGGTGGGAAGATACGCAGTATTTT. Translated: CASSLLGWEDTQYF.

This clone was seen a single time. The chain links TRBV4-3 to TRBJ2-2, with D maybe TRBD2 (5 bases). V shed 3 bases and J shed 1 base, with 21 bases lying between them. The V gene's germline CDR1 is LGHNA and CDR2 YSLEER. The CDR3 is 19 residues long. CDR3 sequence (DNA): TGCGCCAGCAGCCAGAACCTTGGGGAGACTATTTTGAACACCGGGGAGCTGTTTTTT. Its protein is CASSQNLGETILNTGELFF.

The chain has TRBV9 and TRBJ2-7; 14 bases agree with TRBD2. The CDR3 loop spans 15 amino acids. Looked up from germline, CDR1 is SGDLS and CDR2 is YYNGEE. J was trimmed by 5 bases and V by 4 bases; bases with no gene match: 5. The CDR3 nucleotides read TGTGCCAGCAGCCCCGGGACTAGCGGGAGCCACGAGCAGTACTTC. It codes for CASSPGTSGSHEQYF.